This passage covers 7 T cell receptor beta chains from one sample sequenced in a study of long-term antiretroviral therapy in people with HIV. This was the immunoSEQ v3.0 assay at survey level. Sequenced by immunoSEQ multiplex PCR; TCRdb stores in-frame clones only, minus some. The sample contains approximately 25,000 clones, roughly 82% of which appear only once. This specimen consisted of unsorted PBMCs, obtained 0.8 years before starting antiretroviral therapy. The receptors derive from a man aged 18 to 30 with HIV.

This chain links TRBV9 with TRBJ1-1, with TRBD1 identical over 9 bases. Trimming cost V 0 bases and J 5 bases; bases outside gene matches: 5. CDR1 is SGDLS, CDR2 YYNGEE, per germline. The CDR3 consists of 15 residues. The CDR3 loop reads CASSVGGQGRTEAFF. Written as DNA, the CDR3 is TGTGCCAGCAGCGTAGGAGGACAGGGGAGGACTGAAGCTTTCTTT.

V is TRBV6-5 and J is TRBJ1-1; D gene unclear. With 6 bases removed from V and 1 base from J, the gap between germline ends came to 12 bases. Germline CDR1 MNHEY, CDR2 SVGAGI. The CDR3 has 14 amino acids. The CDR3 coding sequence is TGTGCCAGCAGCAAGAGATATTCGAACACTGAAGCTTTCTTT. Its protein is CASSKRYSNTEAFF.

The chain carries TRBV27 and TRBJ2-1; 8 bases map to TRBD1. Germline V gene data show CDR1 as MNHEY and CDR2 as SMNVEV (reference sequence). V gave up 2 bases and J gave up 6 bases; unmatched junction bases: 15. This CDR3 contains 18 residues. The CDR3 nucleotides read TGTGCCAGCAGTTTAGAGGGGCTTGGGCAGGGGGCGCTCAATGAGCAGTTCTTC. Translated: CASSLEGLGQGALNEQFF.

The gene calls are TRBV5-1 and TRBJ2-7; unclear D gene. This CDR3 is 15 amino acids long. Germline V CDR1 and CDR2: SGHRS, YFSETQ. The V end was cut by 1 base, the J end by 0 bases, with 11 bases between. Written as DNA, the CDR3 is TGCGCCAGCAGCTTGTTCCAGGCAAGCTCCTACGAGCAGTACTTC. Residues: CASSLFQASSYEQYF.

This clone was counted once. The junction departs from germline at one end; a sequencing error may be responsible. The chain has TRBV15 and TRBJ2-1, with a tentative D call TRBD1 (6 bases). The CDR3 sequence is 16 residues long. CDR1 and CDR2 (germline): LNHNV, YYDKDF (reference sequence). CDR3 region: CATSRVTGQSFNEQFF. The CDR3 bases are TGTGCCACCAGCAGAGTGACCGGACAGTCCTTCAATGAGCAGTTCTTC.

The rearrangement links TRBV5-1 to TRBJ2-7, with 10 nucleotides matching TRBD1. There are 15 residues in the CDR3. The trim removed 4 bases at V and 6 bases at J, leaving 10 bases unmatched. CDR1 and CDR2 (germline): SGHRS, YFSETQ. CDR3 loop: CASSRARDRGGEQYF. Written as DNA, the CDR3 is TGCGCCAGCAGCAGAGCACGGGACAGGGGCGGCGAGCAGTACTTC.

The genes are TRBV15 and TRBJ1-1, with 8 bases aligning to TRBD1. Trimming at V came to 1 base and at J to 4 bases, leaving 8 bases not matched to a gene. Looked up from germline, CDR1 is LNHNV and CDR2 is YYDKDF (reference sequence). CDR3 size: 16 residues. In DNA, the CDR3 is TGTGCCACCAGCAGAGTGCCCGGACAGGGCGGCACTGAAGCTTTCTTT. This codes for CATSRVPGQGGTEAFF. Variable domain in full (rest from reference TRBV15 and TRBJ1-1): DAMVIQNPRYQVTQFGKPVTLSCSQTLNHNVMYWYQQKSSQAPKLLFHYYDKDFNNEADTPDNFQSRRPNTSFCFLDIRSPGLGDTAMYLCATSRVPGQGGTEAFFGQGTRLTVV.